The 6 T cell receptor beta chains presented below share a single source sample, sequenced in a study of Ad26.COV2.S vaccination and SARS-CoV-2 variants. Described treatment: over 15 received Ad26.COV2.S at low or high dose, single or two shots; several received placebo; per-sample allocation not given. After the first vaccine or placebo injection, samples were drawn on day 63. The repertoire was sequenced with immunoSEQ multiplex PCR; TCRdb's copy has only in-frame clones and lacks some. The data contain some 300,000 clones, about 82% of them singletons. The specimen was peripheral blood, collected in a trial of Ad26.COV2.S vaccine versus placebo. These receptors were taken from a person aged 18-60 years who received the Ad26.COV2.S COVID-19 vaccine or a placebo.

V and J are TRBV7-2 and TRBJ2-1; TRBD2 matches at 14 bases. The CDR3 runs 15 residues. Per the germline V gene, CDR1 is SGHTA and CDR2 is FQGNSA. V was clipped by 5 bases and J by 9 bases; unmatched bases: 6. CDR3 sequence: CASSLGLAGGVEQFF. The CDR3 nucleotides are TGTGCCAGCAGCCTCGGACTAGCGGGGGGTGTTGAGCAGTTCTTC.

The J gene is TRBJ2-2, the V gene TRBV6-5, with 9 bases lining up with TRBD1. Germline CDR1 and CDR2: MNHEY and SVGAGI. V lost 6 bases, J lost 6 bases, and 8 bases stayed unmatched. The CDR3 consists of 15 residues. In DNA, the CDR3 is TGTGCCAGCAGCCTCGGACAGGGGATCCCCGGGGAGCTGTTTTTT. It codes for CASSLGQGIPGELFF.

The CDR3 protein is CASSPQLNTEAFF. The CDR3, as DNA: TGTGCCAGCAGCCCCCAGTTGAACACTGAAGCTTTCTTT. The chain combines TRBV11-2 with TRBJ1-1; D uncertain. Germline V lookup: CDR1 SGHAT, CDR2 FQNNGV. CDR3 length: 13 residues. Trimming removed 5 bases at V and 0 bases at J, with 7 bases between.

V and J are TRBV27 and TRBJ1-4; D possibly corresponds to TRBD1 (5 bases). Germline CDR1 MNHEY, CDR2 SMNVEV (reference sequence). Trimming pared 5 bases from V and 7 bases from J, leaving 20 bases between. The CDR3 totals 16 residues. For the CDR3, the DNA is TGTGCCAGCAGTGGTAGGGCGGCCAGGGATGGTGAAAAACTGTTTTTT. It specifies CASSGRAARDGEKLFF. The entire variable domain, with the rest obtained from reference TRBV27 and TRBJ1-4, is as follows: EAQVTQNPRYLITVTGKKLTVTCSQNMNHEYMSWYRQDPGLGLRQIYYSMNVEVTDKGDVPEGYKVSRKEKRNFPLILESPSPNQTSLYFCASSGRAARDGEKLFFGSGTQLSVL.

The chain carries TRBV23-1 and TRBJ2-7; 7 nucleotides line up with TRBD1. TRBV23-1 is an ORF for which the function is uncertain. The CDR3 contains 14 residues. J gave up 0 bases and V 10 bases, and 9 bases lay outside the gene matches. CDR3 in DNA: TGCGCCACCCCGAGACAGGGAAGCTCCTACGAGCAGTACTTC. This sequence encodes CATPRQGSSYEQYF.

The J gene is TRBJ1-4, the V gene TRBV7-2, with 7 bases aligning to TRBD1. Germline CDR1 is SGHTA and CDR2 is FQGNSA. Unmatched junction bases numbered 5, after V lost 1 base and J lost 12 bases. CDR3 size: 13 residues. CDR3 nucleotides: TGTGCCAGCAGCTTAGGAAACCAGGGGGAACTGTTTTTT. It specifies CASSLGNQGELFF.